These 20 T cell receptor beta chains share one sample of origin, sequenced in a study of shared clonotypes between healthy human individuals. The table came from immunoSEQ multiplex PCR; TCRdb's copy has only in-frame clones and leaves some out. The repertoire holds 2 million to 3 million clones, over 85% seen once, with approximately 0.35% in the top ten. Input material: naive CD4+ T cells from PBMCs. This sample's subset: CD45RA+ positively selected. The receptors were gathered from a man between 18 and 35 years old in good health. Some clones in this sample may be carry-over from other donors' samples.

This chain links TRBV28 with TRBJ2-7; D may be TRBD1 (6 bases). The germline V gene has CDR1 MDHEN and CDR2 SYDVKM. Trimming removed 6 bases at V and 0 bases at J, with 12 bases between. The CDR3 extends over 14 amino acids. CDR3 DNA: TGTGCCAGCAGCCCGAGACAGGTCTCCTACGAGCAGTACTTC. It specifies CASSPRQVSYEQYF.

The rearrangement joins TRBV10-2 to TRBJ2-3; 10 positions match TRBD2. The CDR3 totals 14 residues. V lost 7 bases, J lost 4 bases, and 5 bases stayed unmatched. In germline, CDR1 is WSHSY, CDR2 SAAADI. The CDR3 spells CASNPSGSPDTQYF. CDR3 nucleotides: TGCGCCAGCAATCCTAGCGGGAGTCCAGATACGCAGTATTTT.

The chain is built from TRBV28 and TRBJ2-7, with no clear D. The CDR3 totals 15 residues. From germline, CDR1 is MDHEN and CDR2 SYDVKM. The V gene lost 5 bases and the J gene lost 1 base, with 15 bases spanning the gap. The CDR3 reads CASSQALWLSYEQYF. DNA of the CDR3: TGTGCCAGCAGTCAGGCTTTGTGGTTATCCTACGAGCAGTACTTC.

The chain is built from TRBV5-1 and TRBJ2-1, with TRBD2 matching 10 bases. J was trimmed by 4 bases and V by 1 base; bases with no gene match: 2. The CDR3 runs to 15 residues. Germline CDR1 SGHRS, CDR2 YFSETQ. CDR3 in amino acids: CASSLSSGRYNEQFF. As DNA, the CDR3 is TGCGCCAGCAGCTTGTCTAGCGGGAGATACAATGAGCAGTTCTTC. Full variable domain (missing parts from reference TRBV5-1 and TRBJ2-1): KAGVTQTPRYLIKTRGQQVTLSCSPISGHRSVSWYQQTPGQGLQFLFEYFSETQRNKGNFPGRFSGRQFSNSRSEMNVSTLELGDSALYLCASSLSSGRYNEQFFGPGTRLTVL.

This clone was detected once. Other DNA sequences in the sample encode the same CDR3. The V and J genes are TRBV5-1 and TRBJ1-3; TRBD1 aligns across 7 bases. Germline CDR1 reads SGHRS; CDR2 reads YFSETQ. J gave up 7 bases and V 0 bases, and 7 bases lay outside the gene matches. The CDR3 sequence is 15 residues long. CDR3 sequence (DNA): TGCGCCAGCAGCTTGGGCGACAGGGTGGGGAACACCATATATTTT. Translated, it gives CASSLGDRVGNTIYF.

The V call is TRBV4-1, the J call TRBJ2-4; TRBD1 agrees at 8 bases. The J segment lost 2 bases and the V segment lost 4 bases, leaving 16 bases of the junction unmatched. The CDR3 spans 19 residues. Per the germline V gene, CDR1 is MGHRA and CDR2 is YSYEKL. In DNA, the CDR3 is TGCGCCAGCAGCCGATCGGACAGGGAGACGTTACTAACCAAAAACATTCAGTACTTC. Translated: CASSRSDRETLLTKNIQYF.

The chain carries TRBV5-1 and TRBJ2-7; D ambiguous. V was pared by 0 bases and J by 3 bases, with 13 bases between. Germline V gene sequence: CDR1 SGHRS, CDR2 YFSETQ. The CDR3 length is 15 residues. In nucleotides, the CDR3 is TGCGCCAGCAGCTTGGCGCAGCCGGGCCACTACGAGCAGTACTTC. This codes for CASSLAQPGHYEQYF.

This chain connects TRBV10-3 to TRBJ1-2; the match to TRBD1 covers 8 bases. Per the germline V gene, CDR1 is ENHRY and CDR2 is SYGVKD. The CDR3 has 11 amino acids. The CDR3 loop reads CAIGQGASSTF. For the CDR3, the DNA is TGTGCAATCGGACAGGGTGCCTCGAGTACCTTC.

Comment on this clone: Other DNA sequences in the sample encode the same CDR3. The CDR3 DNA reads as TGTGCCAGCAGTTTGGGCAGCCACACTGAAGCTTTCTTT. Its translation: CASSLGSHTEAFF. This rearrangement joins TRBV28 to TRBJ1-1; D is ambiguous. The length of the CDR3 is 13 residues. The V and J ends lost 3 bases and 3 bases respectively, with 8 bases between them. Germline CDR1 MDHEN, CDR2 SYDVKM.

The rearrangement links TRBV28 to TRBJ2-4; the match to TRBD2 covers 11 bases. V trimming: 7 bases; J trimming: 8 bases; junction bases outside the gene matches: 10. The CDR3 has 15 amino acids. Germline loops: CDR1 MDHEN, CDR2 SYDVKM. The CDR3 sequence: CASTAAGSGRDIQYF. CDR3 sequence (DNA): TGTGCCAGCACCGCCGCCGGTAGCGGGAGGGACATTCAGTACTTC. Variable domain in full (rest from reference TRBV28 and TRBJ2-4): DVKVTQSSRYLVKRTGEKVFLECVQDMDHENMFWYRQDPGLGLRLIYFSYDVKMKEKGDIPEGYSVSREKKERFSLILESASTNQTSMYLCASTAAGSGRDIQYFGAGTRLSVL.

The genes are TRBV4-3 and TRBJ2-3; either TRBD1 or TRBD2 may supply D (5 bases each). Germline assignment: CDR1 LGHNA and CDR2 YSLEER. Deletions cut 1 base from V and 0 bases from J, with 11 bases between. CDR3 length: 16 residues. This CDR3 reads CASSQVSGGSTDTQYF. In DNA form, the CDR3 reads TGCGCCAGCAGCCAAGTTAGTGGGGGTAGCACAGATACGCAGTATTTT.

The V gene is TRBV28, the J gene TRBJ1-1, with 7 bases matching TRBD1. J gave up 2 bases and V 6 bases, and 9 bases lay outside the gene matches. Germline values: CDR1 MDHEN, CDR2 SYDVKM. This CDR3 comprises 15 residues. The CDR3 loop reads CASSPPKGANTEAFF. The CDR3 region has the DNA TGTGCCAGCAGCCCTCCGAAGGGGGCCAACACTGAAGCTTTCTTT.

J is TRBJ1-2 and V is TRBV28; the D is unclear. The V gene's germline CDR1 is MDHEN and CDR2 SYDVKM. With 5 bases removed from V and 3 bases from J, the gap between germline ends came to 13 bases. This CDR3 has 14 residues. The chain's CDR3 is CASSAPHADYGYTF. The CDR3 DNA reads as TGTGCCAGCAGTGCACCCCACGCAGACTATGGCTACACCTTC.

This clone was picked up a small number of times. The CDR3 sequence: CASSSQGYIGYTF. The CDR3 region has the DNA TGTGCCAGCAGTTCACAGGGGTACATTGGCTACACCTTC. The chain carries TRBV28 and TRBJ1-2, with 7 bases aligning to TRBD1. J was trimmed by 7 bases and V by 4 bases; bases with no gene match: 6. The CDR3 spans 13 residues. Germline lookup yields CDR1 MDHEN and CDR2 SYDVKM.

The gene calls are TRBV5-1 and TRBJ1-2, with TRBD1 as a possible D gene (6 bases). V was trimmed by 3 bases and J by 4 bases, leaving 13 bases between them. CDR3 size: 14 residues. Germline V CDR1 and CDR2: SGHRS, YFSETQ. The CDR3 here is CASSSTGNGYGYTF. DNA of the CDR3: TGCGCCAGCAGCTCCACAGGGAACGGCTATGGCTACACCTTC.

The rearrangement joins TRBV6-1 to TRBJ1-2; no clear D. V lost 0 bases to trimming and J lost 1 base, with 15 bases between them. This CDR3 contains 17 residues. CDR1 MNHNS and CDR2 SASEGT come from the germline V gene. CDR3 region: CASSEAQWQSGNYGYTF. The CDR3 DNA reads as TGTGCCAGCAGTGAAGCGCAATGGCAGAGCGGTAACTATGGCTACACCTTC.

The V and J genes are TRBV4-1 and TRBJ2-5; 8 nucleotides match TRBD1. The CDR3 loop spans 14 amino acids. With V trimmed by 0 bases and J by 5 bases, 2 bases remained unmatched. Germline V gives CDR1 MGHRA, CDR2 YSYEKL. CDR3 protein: CASSQDRGLETQYF. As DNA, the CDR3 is TGCGCCAGCAGCCAAGACAGGGGGCTGGAGACCCAGTACTTC.

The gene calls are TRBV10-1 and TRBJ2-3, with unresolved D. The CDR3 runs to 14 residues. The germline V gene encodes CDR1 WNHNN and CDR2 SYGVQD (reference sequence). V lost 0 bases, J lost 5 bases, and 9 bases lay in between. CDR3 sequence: CASSESTRGDTQYF. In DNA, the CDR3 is TGCGCCAGCAGTGAGTCGACCCGAGGAGATACGCAGTATTTT.

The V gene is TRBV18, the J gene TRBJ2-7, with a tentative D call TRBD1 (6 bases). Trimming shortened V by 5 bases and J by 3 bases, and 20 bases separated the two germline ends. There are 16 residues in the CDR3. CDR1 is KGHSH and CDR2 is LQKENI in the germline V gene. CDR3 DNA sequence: TGTGCCAGCTCATCTTTACCCGGGACACCAAACTACGAGCAGTACTTC. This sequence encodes CASSSLPGTPNYEQYF.

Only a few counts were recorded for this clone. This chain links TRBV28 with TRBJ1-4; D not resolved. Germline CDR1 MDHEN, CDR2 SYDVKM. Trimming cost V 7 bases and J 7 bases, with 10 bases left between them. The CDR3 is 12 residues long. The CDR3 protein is CASTPSSEKLFF. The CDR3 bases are TGTGCCAGCACCCCCTCAAGTGAAAAACTGTTTTTT.